A single sample gave rise to the 4 T cell receptor beta chains below, sequenced in a study of blood T cell repertoires in COVID-19. TCRdb's table, derived via immunoSEQ multiplex PCR, lists solely in-frame clones and lacks some. The sample contains some 360,000 clones, almost 90% of which appear only once. Sequencing was carried out using PBMCs or T cells enriched from blood (not recorded which). The receptors were gathered from a woman in her 30s who had been exposed to COVID-19.

This sequence joins TRBV7-8 and TRBJ2-5; 10 bases are shared with TRBD2. Germline V CDR1 and CDR2: SGHVS, FQNEAQ. CDR3 length equals 15 residues. Losses at the gene ends were 4 bases for V and 3 bases for J; bases not matched to a gene: 5. The CDR3 sequence: CASSSLGLAEETQYF. Written as DNA, the CDR3 is TGTGCCAGCAGCTCCCTCGGACTAGCGGAAGAGACCCAGTACTTC.

As concerns this clone: Compared with germline, one end of the junction differs, possibly owing to a read error. The chain carries TRBV7-7 and TRBJ1-4, with a tentative D call TRBD1 (5 bases). Germline CDR1 is SSHAT and CDR2 is FNYEAQ (reference sequence). The CDR3 is 14 residues long. The CDR3 sequence is CASSQGATNEKLFF. CDR3 DNA: TGTGCTAGCAGCCAGGGCGCGACTAATGAAAAACTGTTTTTT.

The chain combines TRBV27 with TRBJ2-5; TRBD2 matches at 15 bases. The trim removed 6 bases at V and 1 base at J, leaving 0 bases unmatched. CDR3 size: 15 residues. Germline V gene lookup returns CDR1 MNHEY and CDR2 SMNVEV (reference sequence). CDR3 sequence reads: CASRGLAGGQETQYF. DNA of the CDR3: TGTGCCAGCAGGGGACTAGCGGGAGGCCAAGAGACCCAGTACTTC.

V usage is TRBV19 and J usage is TRBJ1-6, with D unclear. The V gene's germline CDR1 is LNHDA and CDR2 SQIVND (reference sequence). Trimming pared 10 bases from V and 3 bases from J, leaving 13 bases between. The CDR3 totals 14 residues. CDR3 DNA: TGTGCCACCACCCCAGGACTCTATAATTCACCCCTCCACTTT. It codes for CATTPGLYNSPLHF.